Many counts were recorded for the clone carrying this T cell receptor (beta chain). CD8+CD57+ cell expansion, shown by flow cytometry, had occurred in the patients selected for sequencing. This sample was taken from a study of CD8+CD57+ T cells in acquired aplastic anemia. Study context: The study obtained an average of approximately 2.9 ug of DNA from sorted CD4+ and CD8+ cells.

Researchers used genomic DNA as the template to profile TCR beta VDJ and CDR3. Each CDR3 protein gets one entry after TCRdb re-called the reads with MiXCR. The sample lists more than 200,000 distinct CDR3 sequences, around 49% occurring once. This clonotype was sampled from a human donor with aplastic anemia. Sequencing was done on a sample of sorted CD4+, CD8+, or CD8+CD57+ T cells (not recorded which) from PBMCs.

The CDR3 protein is CASRGQTDTQYF. DNA of the CDR3: TGTGCCAGCAGGGGACAGACAGATACGCAGTATTTT. V and J are TRBV5-5 and TRBJ2-3; TRBD1 matches at 7 bases. CDR1 and CDR2 from the germline V gene are SGHKS and YYEKEE (reference sequence). Unmatched junction bases numbered 0, after V lost 5 bases and J lost 3 bases. The CDR3 loop spans 12 amino acids.